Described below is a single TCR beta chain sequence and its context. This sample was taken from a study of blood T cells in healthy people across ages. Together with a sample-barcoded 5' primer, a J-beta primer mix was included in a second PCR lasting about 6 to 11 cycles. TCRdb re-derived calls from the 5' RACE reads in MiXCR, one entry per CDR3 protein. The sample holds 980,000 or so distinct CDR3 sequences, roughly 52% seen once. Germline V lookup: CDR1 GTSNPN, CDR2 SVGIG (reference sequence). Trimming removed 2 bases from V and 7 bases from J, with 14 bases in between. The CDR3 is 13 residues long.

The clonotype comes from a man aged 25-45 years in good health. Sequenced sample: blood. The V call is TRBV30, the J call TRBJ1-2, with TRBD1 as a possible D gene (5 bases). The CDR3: CAWSPGRWSGYTF. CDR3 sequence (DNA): TGTGCCTGGAGTCCGGGACGGTGGTCTGGCTACACCTTC.